This T cell receptor (beta chain) is drawn from a study of CD8 T cells in Susac syndrome (dated 2019 in TCRdb). With respect to the entire study: Among the Susac syndrome patients who were sequenced, clinically active disease was present in more than 5 and clinical remission was observed in under ten. Clonality of the CD8+ T cell repertoire was compared between roughly eleven healthy donors, roughly 14 Susac syndrome patients and about 15 multiple sclerosis patients. At the time of blood withdrawal, Susac syndrome patients were either therapy-naive, taking corticosteroids (with some also receiving IVIg), or on IVIg alone. Repertoire sequencing was used to test whether CD8+ T cell activation and differentiation in Susac syndrome was antigen driven.

Results and caveats for the whole study, not just this receptor: In the total CD8+ and CD8+ TEMRA repertoires, around 17 and five Susac-specific public clones, respectively, were identified. The study acknowledged that relatively few individuals were included in the TCR sequencing and HLA analysis. CD8+ repertoires in Susac syndrome showed clonal expansion, which was highest in CD8+ TEMRA cells and was greater in clinically active patients than in remitting patients.

CDR1 and CDR2 are drawn from the germline V gene: MDHEN, SYDVKM. Inclusive of the bounding cysteine and phenylalanine, the CDR3 is 14 residues long. Of the read, only the CDR3 DNA is kept; its 42 bases are in frame from base 1. The V end loses 6 bases and the J end loses 10 bases, and a stretch of 21 bases separates them. About this clonotype itself: The antigen this receptor binds is unknown. Base qualities are not at hand, and no much larger clone is one base apart.

High-throughput TCR beta sequencing profiled peripheral blood CD8+ and CD4+ T cells from healthy donors, Susac syndrome patients and multiple sclerosis patients. Recently defined diagnostic criteria for definite or probable disease were met by the Susac syndrome patients. Bulk CD8+ and CD4+ T cells were purified magnetically by negative isolation, whereas CD8+ TEMRA cells were enriched by FACS. Blood was drawn into EDTA tubes, processed within 24 hours, and PBMCs were isolated by density gradient centrifugation. PBMCs destined for TCR sequencing were cryopreserved in liquid nitrogen and later thawed in a 37 °C water bath. Purity of sorted or isolated CD4+, CD8+ and CD8+ TEMRA cells was at least 90%. RNA was extracted using the RNeasy kit, and roughly 0.5 to 1 ug of the RNA was reverse transcribed with random hexamers. The immunoSEQ multiplex PCR assay, covering 54 Vbeta and 13 Jbeta segments, was used to amplify TCR beta CDR3 regions. Bias from PCR amplification was corrected by using a synthetic template baseline for primer optimization and for computational correction. Per the source publication's procedure: Reads were annotated to V, D and J genes per IMGT and analyzed with immunoSEQ Analyzer, keeping only productive sequences. To calculate clonality, Shannon entropy was normalized by log2 of the number of productive unique sequences and then subtracted from one. For each patient and control, public and private clones were evaluated among the 100 most prevalent clones. Susac-specific clones were defined as absent from healthy and MS cohorts, 1052 published viral clones and other ImmuneACCESS disease sequences. Through fastp at Q25 and MiXCR, TCRdb rebuilt clones from the public reads, retaining in-frame beta chains. Duplicate CDR3 protein sequences are folded into a single record with the most common DNA and genes. Clone size and V and J calls follow TCRdb, not the original study. Across this sample there are 65,000 to 95,000 distinct CDR3 sequences, with 90% to 95% seen only once. The top ten clones comprise approximately 0.92% of the sample.

This TCR was sampled from a human donor with Susac syndrome. Input material: CD8+ T cells from PBMCs. Recombination connected TRBV28 to TRBJ1-1; matching of 6 bases hints at TRBD1 as the D gene. The DNA sequence is as follows: TGTGCCAGCAGCTTGCAGGGGTACCCAGGGACAGCTTTCTTT. Its amino acids are CASSLQGYPGTAFF.